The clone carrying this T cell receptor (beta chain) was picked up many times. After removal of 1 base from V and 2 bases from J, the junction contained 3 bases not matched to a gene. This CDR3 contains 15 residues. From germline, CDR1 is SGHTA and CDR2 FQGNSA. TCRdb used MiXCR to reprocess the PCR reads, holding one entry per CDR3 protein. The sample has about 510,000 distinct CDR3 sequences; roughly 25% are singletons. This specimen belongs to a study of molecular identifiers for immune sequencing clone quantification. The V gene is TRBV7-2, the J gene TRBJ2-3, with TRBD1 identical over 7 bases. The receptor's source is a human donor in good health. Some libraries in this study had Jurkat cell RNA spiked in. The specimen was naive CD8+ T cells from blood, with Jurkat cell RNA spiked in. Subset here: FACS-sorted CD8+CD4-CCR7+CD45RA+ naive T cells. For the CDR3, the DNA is TGTGCCAGCAGCTTAGGACAGGGATACACAGATACGCAGTATTTT. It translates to CASSLGQGYTDTQYF. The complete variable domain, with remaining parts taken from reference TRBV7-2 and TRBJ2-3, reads GAGVSQSPSNKVTEKGKDVELRCDPISGHTALYWYRQSLGQGLEFLIYFQGNSAPDKSGLPSDRFSAERTGGSVSTLTIQRTQQEDSAVYLCASSLGQGYTDTQYFGPGTRLTVL.